This T cell receptor beta chain was found in a study of blood T cells in healthy people across ages. A second PCR, run for about 7 to 11 cycles, used a sample-barcoded 5' primer plus a J-beta primer mix. Every cDNA was tagged by a template-switch adaptor with 12 random nucleotides. TCRdb reanalysed the 5' RACE reads using MiXCR and keeps one entry per CDR3 protein. The sample lists hundreds of thousands of distinct CDR3 sequences; 58% were seen once. There were healthy Caucasian individuals from Russia, aged about 6 to 100, serving as donors. CDR1 and CDR2 from the germline V gene are DFQATT and SNEGSKA (reference sequence). The CDR3 is 13 amino acids. Comment on this clonotype: Its antigen is currently unknown.

Study-wide points: Diversity was higher, and naive CD4+ cells more numerous, in long-lived donors than in aged donors.

This clonotype was sampled from a man aged 55 to 69 in good health. The chain recombines TRBV20-1 with TRBJ2-5; tentatively, D is TRBD1 or TRBD2 (6 bases each). The DNA end is more similar to TRBJ2-7, so the J call may be wrong. The sequencing sample was made of blood. The CDR3 bases are TGCAGTGCTTGCGGGACACCGGGGGCCGAGCAGTACTTC. Encoded protein: CSACGTPGAEQYF.